These 27 T cell receptor beta chains were sequenced from one sample in a study of T cell changes during pregnancy in multiple sclerosis. Sequencing was performed with immunoSEQ multiplex PCR; in TCRdb, only in-frame clones are kept and a portion is missing. The sample consists of about 54,000 clones, approximately 91% of them appearing once. Specimen: peripheral blood, collected after pregnancy. All receptors come from a female donor in good health, enrolled as a control in a pregnancy study.

Only a few counts were recorded for this clone. The chain couples TRBV6-6 to TRBJ1-6; 8 bases are shared with TRBD1. V lost 6 bases, J lost 9 bases, and 7 bases stayed unmatched. The CDR3 length is 14 residues. Germline V CDR1 and CDR2: MNHNY, SVGAGI (reference sequence). The CDR3 loop is CASSRQGLGSPLHF. The CDR3 nucleotides read TGTGCCAGCAGCCGACAGGGGTTGGGTTCACCCCTCCACTTT.

This chain connects TRBV6-5 to TRBJ2-7; 10 positions match TRBD1. CDR1 is MNHEY and CDR2 is SVGAGI in the germline V gene. V was clipped by 6 bases and J by 3 bases; unmatched bases: 8. This CDR3 contains 15 residues. CDR3 sequence: CASRLTRDRGYEQYF. The CDR3 coding sequence is TGTGCCAGCAGACTGACCCGGGACAGGGGCTACGAGCAGTACTTC.

This clone was observed once. This chain links TRBV7-2 with TRBJ1-4; D not resolved. V lost 5 bases and J lost 7, with 17 bases in between. The germline CDR1 and CDR2 sequences are SGHTA and FQGNSA. The CDR3 is 15 residues long. CDR3 in amino acids: CASSPRKEASEKLFF. The CDR3 DNA sequence: TGTGCCAGCAGCCCCCGGAAGGAGGCGAGTGAAAAACTGTTTTTT.

This chain links TRBV4-3 with TRBJ1-4; D might be TRBD1 (5 bases). Per germline, CDR1 LGHNA and CDR2 YSLEER. This CDR3 contains 18 residues. Deletions cut 0 bases from V and 4 bases from J, with 18 bases between. CDR3 sequence reads: CASSQDPAGMQGNEKLFF. CDR3 in DNA: TGCGCCAGCAGCCAAGATCCGGCGGGGATGCAGGGTAATGAAAAACTGTTTTTT.

The V call is TRBV27, the J call TRBJ1-2; 8 nucleotides agree with TRBD1. Germline lookup yields CDR1 MNHEY and CDR2 SMNVEV (reference sequence). The CDR3 is made up of 16 amino acids. Germline trimming cut 3 bases from V and 4 bases from J; bases unmatched to any gene: 10. CDR3 sequence: CASSFIPDRGLYGYTF. The CDR3 DNA is TGTGCCAGCAGTTTCATCCCCGACAGGGGACTCTATGGCTACACCTTC.

The V gene is TRBV5-1, the J gene TRBJ2-5; D uncertain. There are 14 residues in the CDR3. The V and J ends lost 0 bases and 3 bases respectively, with 9 bases between them. The germline V gene has CDR1 SGHRS and CDR2 YFSETQ. The CDR3 region has the DNA TGCGCCAGCAGCTTGGGAGGCCCGGAAGAGACCCAGTACTTC. Translating it yields CASSLGGPEETQYF. Full variable domain (remainder filled in from reference TRBV5-1 and TRBJ2-5): KAGVTQTPRYLIKTRGQQVTLSCSPISGHRSVSWYQQTPGQGLQFLFEYFSETQRNKGNFPGRFSGRQFSNSRSEMNVSTLELGDSALYLCASSLGGPEETQYFGPGTRLLVL.

This chain uses TRBV7-9 with TRBJ1-1; possibly TRBD1 for D (6 bases). CDR3 length: 15 amino acids. The ends were cut back, 0 bases at V and 1 base at J, with 9 bases in the middle. Germline V lookup: CDR1 SEHNR, CDR2 FQNEAQ (reference sequence). CDR3 DNA sequence: TGTGCCAGCAGCTTAGCGGGACAAGCGAACACTGAAGCTTTCTTT. Its translation: CASSLAGQANTEAFF.

CDR3 in DNA: TGTGCCAGCAGTGTCCGCTCCGGACTCTCTGGAAACACCATATATTTT. This encodes CASSVRSGLSGNTIYF. The genes are TRBV2 and TRBJ1-3; no firm D call. The CDR3 totals 16 residues. V lost 4 bases and J lost 0, with 13 bases in between. CDR1 is SNHLY and CDR2 is FYNNEI in the germline V gene.

The V gene is TRBV23-1, the J gene TRBJ2-3; TRBD1 matches at 10 bases. TRBV23-1 is known as an ORF, though its function is uncertain. The CDR3 is 14 residues long. Trimming cost V 5 bases and J 1 base; bases outside gene matches: 0. The DNA of the CDR3 is TGCGCCAGCAGTGGGACAGGGGGCACAGATACGCAGTATTTT. This sequence encodes CASSGTGGTDTQYF.

The sample holds one count of this clone. This chain joins TRBV5-8 and TRBJ1-1; maybe TRBD1 (5 bases). The V gene lost 2 bases and the J gene lost 7 bases, with 15 bases spanning the gap. CDR3 length: 14 amino acids. Germline CDR1 SGHTS, CDR2 YDEGEE. In nucleotides, the CDR3 is TGTGCCAGCAGCTTCCCCGGGGGTAGAGGTGAAGCTTTCTTT. The encoded protein is CASSFPGGRGEAFF.

The rearrangement joins TRBV5-1 to TRBJ2-7; D perhaps matches TRBD2 (6 bases). With 5 bases removed from V and 7 bases from J, the gap between germline ends came to 19 bases. The CDR3 has 14 residues. CDR1 is SGHRS, CDR2 YFSETQ, per germline. The CDR3 DNA reads TGCGCCAGCAGGGTTGACGCCTTCCGGGGGGAGCAGTACTTC. Its protein product is CASRVDAFRGEQYF.

This clone was counted a single time. The J gene is TRBJ1-2, the V gene TRBV29-1; 9 nucleotides agree with TRBD1. This CDR3 is built from 14 residues. From germline, CDR1 is SQVTM and CDR2 ANQGSEA. Trimming cost V 5 bases and J 1 base; bases outside gene matches: 5. In nucleotides, the CDR3 is TGCAGCGTTACCCCGACAGGGGGTAACTATGGCTACACCTTC. It encodes CSVTPTGGNYGYTF.

This chain links TRBV6-5 with TRBJ1-1, with D uncertain. Deletions cut 5 bases from V and 7 bases from J, with 17 bases between. The germline V gene encodes CDR1 MNHEY and CDR2 SVGAGI. The CDR3 extends over 14 amino acids. CDR3 sequence: CASSRPRSPFEAFF. Written as DNA, the CDR3 is TGTGCCAGCAGTAGGCCTCGTAGCCCATTTGAAGCTTTCTTT.

The V gene is TRBV11-2, the J gene TRBJ1-3; possible D gene TRBD1, 6 bases. Between the trimmed V and J ends, which lost 6 bases and 2 bases, there was a span of 17 bases. The CDR3 is 16 amino acids. Germline V gene lookup returns CDR1 SGHAT and CDR2 FQNNGV. The CDR3 spells CASRPITRGTGNTIYF. CDR3 in DNA: TGTGCCAGCAGACCTATTACCAGGGGTACTGGAAACACCATATATTTT.

The chain carries TRBV11-1 and TRBJ2-4; TRBD1 matches 8 bases. Germline V gene data show CDR1 as SGHAT and CDR2 as FQDESV (reference sequence). The CDR3 has 15 residues. After removal of 5 bases from V and 6 bases from J, the junction contained 9 bases not matched to a gene. Here the CDR3 reads CASSPRQGFGNIQYF. The CDR3 DNA follows: TGTGCCAGCAGCCCCAGACAGGGGTTCGGAAACATTCAGTACTTC.

This chain joins TRBV9 and TRBJ2-7, with TRBD2 identical over 7 bases. The germline V gene has CDR1 SGDLS and CDR2 YYNGEE. The CDR3 has 15 amino acids. Unmatched junction bases numbered 4, after V lost 0 bases and J lost 1 base. CDR3 loop: CASSVGSSGSYEQYF. The CDR3 DNA reads as TGTGCCAGCAGCGTAGGAAGTAGCGGGTCCTACGAGCAGTACTTC.

CDR3 coding DNA: TGTGCCAGCTCACCACTGGAGGGAAGCAATCAGCCCCAGCATTTT. It specifies CASSPLEGSNQPQHF. The chain carries TRBV18 and TRBJ1-5; D gene unclear. There are 15 residues in the CDR3. Germline V gene lookup returns CDR1 KGHSH and CDR2 LQKENI. V was cut by 1 base and J by 1 base, with 8 bases left in between.

V usage is TRBV30 and J usage is TRBJ1-2; D is possibly TRBD1 (6 bases). V was trimmed by 3 bases and J by 7 bases, leaving 18 bases between them. The CDR3 is 14 residues long. Germline assignment: CDR1 GTSNPN and CDR2 SVGIG (reference sequence). For the CDR3, the DNA is TGTGCCTGGAGGACATCGGGGACATCGGGTGGCTACACCTTC. This gives the protein CAWRTSGTSGGYTF.

This clone was observed a single time. This sequence joins TRBV5-1 and TRBJ1-4; D not certain. This CDR3 has 16 amino acids. Trimming pared 1 base from V and 1 base from J, leaving 11 bases between. Per the germline V gene, CDR1 is SGHRS and CDR2 is YFSETQ. CDR3 coding DNA: TGCGCCAGCAGCTTGACAGTGGCAGAAACTAATGAAAAACTGTTTTTT. Encoded protein: CASSLTVAETNEKLFF.

The gene calls are TRBV14 and TRBJ2-3, with TRBD2 matching 7 bases. V lost 4 bases to trimming and J lost 2 bases; unmatched junction nucleotides: 3. Germline CDR1 SGHDN, CDR2 FVKESK. The CDR3 is 14 amino acids. DNA for the CDR3: TGTGCCAGCAGCCTCGGGACTACCACAGATACGCAGTATTTT. It yields the protein CASSLGTTTDTQYF. The full variable domain, with the rest looked up from reference TRBV14 and TRBJ2-3, is EAGVTQFPSHSVIEKGQTVTLRCDPISGHDNLYWYRRVMGKEIKFLLHFVKESKQDESGMPNNRFLAERTGGTYSTLKVQPAELEDSGVYFCASSLGTTTDTQYFGPGTRLTVL.

The chain combines TRBV11-2 with TRBJ1-6; D unclear. The V gene's germline CDR1 is SGHAT and CDR2 FQNNGV. V lost 5 bases and J 10 bases, leaving 12 bases between the germline ends. The CDR3 sequence is 13 residues long. CDR3 loop: CASSRNSGSPLHF. CDR3 bases: TGTGCCAGCAGCAGGAATTCGGGATCACCCCTCCACTTT.

The rearrangement uses TRBV9 and TRBJ1-2, with D tentatively TRBD1 (6 bases). The CDR3 is 18 amino acids. The germline V and J ends were trimmed by 3 bases and 5 bases, with 26 bases remaining between them. Germline-derived CDR1 and CDR2 are SGDLS and YYNGEE. DNA of the CDR3: TGTGCCAGCAGCGCCGGACAGTTAGCCGCCCTTATAGTTTATGGCTACACCTTC. It yields the protein CASSAGQLAALIVYGYTF.

This chain links TRBV9 with TRBJ1-4; 9 bases match TRBD1. J gave up 8 bases and V 3 bases, and 8 bases lay outside the gene matches. CDR3 length equals 15 residues. Looked up from germline, CDR1 is SGDLS and CDR2 is YYNGEE. In DNA form, the CDR3 reads TGTGCCAGCAGCGCACAGGGGGCGCGGTACGAAAAACTGTTTTTT. Encoded protein: CASSAQGARYEKLFF.

V usage is TRBV6-6 and J usage is TRBJ2-7, with 8 bases identical to TRBD2. Germline V lookup: CDR1 MNHNY, CDR2 SVGAGI (reference sequence). With V trimmed by 5 bases and J by 0 bases, 6 bases remained unmatched. The CDR3 runs 15 residues. The CDR3 region has the DNA TGTGCCAGCAGTCTCCCGGGGGGGAGCTCCTACGAGCAGTACTTC. Protein sequence: CASSLPGGSSYEQYF.

V usage is TRBV4-1 and J usage is TRBJ2-1; 11 nucleotides line up with TRBD2. Trimming removed 6 bases from V and 4 bases from J; junction bases left unmatched: 5. The CDR3 is 15 residues long. Germline values: CDR1 MGHRA, CDR2 YSYEKL. The CDR3 region has the DNA TGCGCCAGCAGTCAAATAGCGGGAGGGTACAATGAGCAGTTCTTC. It is translated as CASSQIAGGYNEQFF.

The gene calls are TRBV19 and TRBJ2-7; D is unresolved. V lost 2 bases to trimming and J lost 7 bases, with 9 bases between them. From germline, CDR1 is LNHDA and CDR2 SQIVND (reference sequence). The CDR3 runs to 12 residues. CDR3 DNA sequence: TGTGCCAGTAGTATACCGGGTGCGGAGCAGTACTTC. Residues: CASSIPGAEQYF.

The J gene is TRBJ2-6, the V gene TRBV2; perhaps TRBD2 as D (5 bases). Trimming removed 3 bases at V and 4 bases at J, with 10 bases between. CDR3 length: 15 residues. Germline V gives CDR1 SNHLY, CDR2 FYNNEI. The CDR3 region is CASSDEGAGANVLTF. CDR3 DNA sequence: TGTGCCAGCAGTGACGAGGGAGCCGGGGCCAACGTCCTGACTTTC.